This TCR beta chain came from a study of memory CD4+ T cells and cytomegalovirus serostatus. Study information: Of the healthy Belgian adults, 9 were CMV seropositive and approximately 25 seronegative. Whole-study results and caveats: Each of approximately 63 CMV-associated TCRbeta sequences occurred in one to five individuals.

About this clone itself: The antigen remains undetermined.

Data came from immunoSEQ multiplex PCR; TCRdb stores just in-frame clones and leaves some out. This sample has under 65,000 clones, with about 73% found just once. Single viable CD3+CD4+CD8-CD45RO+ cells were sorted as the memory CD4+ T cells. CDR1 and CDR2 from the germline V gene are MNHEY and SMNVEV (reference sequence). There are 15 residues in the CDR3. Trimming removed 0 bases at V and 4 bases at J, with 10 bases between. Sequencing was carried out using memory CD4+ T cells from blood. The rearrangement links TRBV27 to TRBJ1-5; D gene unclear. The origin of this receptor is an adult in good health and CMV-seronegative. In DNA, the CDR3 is TGTGCCAGCAGTTTATCGTACGGGTCAAATCAGCCCCAGCATTTT. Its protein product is CASSLSYGSNQPQHF.